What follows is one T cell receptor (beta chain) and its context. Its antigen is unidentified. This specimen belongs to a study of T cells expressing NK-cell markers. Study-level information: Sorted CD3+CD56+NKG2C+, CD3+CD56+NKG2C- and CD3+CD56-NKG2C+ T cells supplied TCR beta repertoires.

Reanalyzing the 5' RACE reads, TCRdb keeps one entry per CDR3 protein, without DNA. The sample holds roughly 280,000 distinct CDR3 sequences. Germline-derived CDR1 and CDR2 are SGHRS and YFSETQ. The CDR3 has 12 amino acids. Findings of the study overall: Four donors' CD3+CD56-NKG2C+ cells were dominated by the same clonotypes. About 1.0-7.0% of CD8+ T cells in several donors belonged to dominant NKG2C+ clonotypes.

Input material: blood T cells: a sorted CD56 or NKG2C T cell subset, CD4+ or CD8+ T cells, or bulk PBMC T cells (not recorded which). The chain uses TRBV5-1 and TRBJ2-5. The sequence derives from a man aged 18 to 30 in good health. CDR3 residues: CASSLSTETQYF.